This T cell receptor (beta chain) was observed in a study of blood T cell repertoires in COVID-19. Background on the study: COVID-19 samples from acute and convalescent phases originated in the United States, Italy and Spain. Nucleic acid was either cDNA or gDNA, and it came from T cells, B-cell-depleted T cells, or PBMCs.

Original handling: How many nucleated cells were present was estimated from reference gene primer amplification. Sequenced by immunoSEQ multiplex PCR; TCRdb stores in-frame clones only, minus some. That table is the source of V, J and clone size, and D and trimming were worked out from the DNA. This table has roughly 120,000 clones, approximately 88% appearing once. The CDR3 contains 14 residues. V was trimmed by 7 bases and J by 0 bases, leaving 10 bases between them. Germline CDR1 is LGHDT and CDR2 is YNNKEL (reference sequence). This chain links TRBV3-1 (or the pseudogene TRBV3-2) with TRBJ1-3; the D gene is possibly TRBD1 (6 bases). This clonotype was obtained from a woman between 35 and 50 years old with acute or convalescent COVID-19. The sequencing sample was made of peripheral blood. The DNA for the CDR3 is TGTGCCAGCACCACAGGGAACTCTGGAAACACCATATATTTT. Protein: CASTTGNSGNTIYF.